One sample yielded the 20 T cell receptor beta chains listed below, sequenced in a study of T cells in tuberculosis. The time point: new active TB diagnosis, blood taken before or within 7 days of starting treatment. Here immunoSEQ multiplex PCR was the method, and the copy in TCRdb shows in-frame clones only, minus some. Here the sample spans approximately 35,000 clones, under 95% being singletons. This material consisted of PBMCs, taken at tuberculosis diagnosis. These receptor sequences come from an adult with tuberculosis. Some clones in this sample may be carry-over from other donors' samples.

The rearrangement uses TRBV4-2 and TRBJ2-3; 12 bases map to TRBD2. With V trimmed by 1 base and J by 6 bases, 8 bases remained unmatched. CDR3 size: 17 residues. Germline loops: CDR1 LGHNA, CDR2 YNFKEQ. The CDR3 nucleotides read TGTGCCAGCAGCCAAGTACTAGCGGGGGGAAGAGGGGATACGCAGTATTTT. This encodes CASSQVLAGGRGDTQYF.

The rearrangement joins TRBV29-1 to TRBJ1-1, with D possibly matching TRBD1 (6 bases). The V gene lost 8 bases and the J gene lost 1 base, with 17 bases spanning the gap. The CDR3 spans 14 residues. The V gene's germline CDR1 is SQVTM and CDR2 ANQGSEA. CDR3 in amino acids: CSIGGGWPNTEAFF. For the CDR3, the DNA is TGCAGCATAGGGGGGGGATGGCCGAACACTGAAGCTTTCTTT.

The chain combines TRBV19 with TRBJ2-6; 10 positions agree with TRBD1. The CDR3 totals 18 residues. The V segment lost 3 bases and the J segment 6 bases; nucleotides outside the gene matches: 11. Germline lookup yields CDR1 LNHDA and CDR2 SQIVND (reference sequence). The CDR3 region is CASSISGARQGAANVLTF. The CDR3 nucleotides are TGTGCCAGTAGTATCAGTGGAGCAAGACAGGGGGCGGCCAACGTCCTGACTTTC.

The gene calls are TRBV9 and TRBJ2-2; the match to TRBD2 covers 8 bases. Germline CDR1 is SGDLS and CDR2 is YYNGEE. V trimming: 1 base; J trimming: 3 bases; junction bases outside the gene matches: 20. The CDR3 runs to 21 residues. CDR3 in amino acids: CASSVYPAGGGVTTDTGELFF. The DNA of the CDR3 is TGTGCCAGCAGCGTATACCCGGCGGGAGGAGGGGTGACCACGGACACCGGGGAGCTGTTTTTT. Looking up the rest from reference TRBV9 and TRBJ2-2 gives the full variable domain: DSGVTQTPKHLITATGQRVTLRCSPRSGDLSVYWYQQSLDQGLQFLIQYYNGEERAKGNILERFSAQQFPDLHSELNLSSLELGDSALYFCASSVYPAGGGVTTDTGELFFGEGSRLTVL.

The V and J genes are TRBV2 and TRBJ2-7, with 8 bases lining up with TRBD2. The V gene's germline CDR1 is SNHLY and CDR2 FYNNEI. The CDR3 is 15 amino acids. Trimming took 0 bases from V and 6 from J; bases not matched to a gene: 7. CDR3 protein: CASSEAVGRGLEQYF. CDR3 DNA sequence: TGTGCCAGCAGTGAAGCAGTCGGGAGGGGACTCGAGCAGTACTTC.

V and J are TRBV19 and TRBJ1-2; no clear D gene. Germline CDR1 LNHDA, CDR2 SQIVND (reference sequence). The V end was cut by 9 bases, the J end by 2 bases, with 16 bases between. The CDR3 covers 14 residues. The CDR3 nucleotides read TGTGCCAGGGACTACGGAAGGCCCAACTATGGCTACACCTTC. This encodes CARDYGRPNYGYTF.

The rearrangement uses TRBV4-2 and TRBJ2-2; 8 nucleotides match TRBD1. Germline CDR1 LGHNA, CDR2 YNFKEQ. CDR3 length: 16 residues. The J segment lost 7 bases and the V segment lost 0 bases, leaving 7 bases of the junction unmatched. The CDR3 DNA sequence: TGTGCCAGCAGCCAAGATCTCCAGGGGGCGATCGGGGAGCTGTTTTTT. Amino acids: CASSQDLQGAIGELFF.

This chain joins TRBV27 and TRBJ1-1, with D hard to call. Germline-derived CDR1 and CDR2 are MNHEY and SMNVEV (reference sequence). V lost 5 bases to trimming and J lost 5 bases, with 15 bases between them. The CDR3 has 14 residues. CDR3 sequence reads: CASSGRTRGTEAFF. Here the CDR3 DNA reads TGTGCCAGCAGTGGGCGCACAAGAGGGACTGAAGCTTTCTTT.

The chain uses TRBV27 and TRBJ2-7, with 9 positions matching TRBD1. CDR3 length equals 12 residues. The junction had 4 bases not matched to a gene; V was cut back by 4 bases and J by 9 bases. Germline CDR1 reads MNHEY; CDR2 reads SMNVEV (reference sequence). The CDR3 is CASSSPDRGQYF. The CDR3 DNA reads as TGTGCCAGCAGTTCCCCGGACAGGGGGCAGTACTTC.

CDR3 sequence: CASSSPRLAGTDTQYF. The CDR3 DNA sequence: TGTGCCAGCAGTTCACCGAGACTAGCGGGCACAGATACGCAGTATTTT. The genes are TRBV6-5 and TRBJ2-3, with TRBD2 identical over 9 bases. The CDR3 is made up of 16 amino acids. V gave up 4 bases and J gave up 1 base; unmatched junction bases: 6. Germline CDR1 MNHEY, CDR2 SVGAGI.

CDR3 bases: TGTGCCAGCAGCCAAACCGGGACTATATCGGGGGGATGGAATGAGCAGTTCTTC. Its translation is CASSQTGTISGGWNEQFF. This chain joins TRBV7-9 and TRBJ2-1; 7 nucleotides align to TRBD2. The germline CDR1 and CDR2 sequences are SEHNR and FQNEAQ (reference sequence). Trimming took 5 bases from V and 7 from J; bases not matched to a gene: 20. The CDR3 is 18 residues long.

CDR3 DNA: TGCAGCGTTGATCAGGGTTTTGGGCAAGAGACCCAGTACTTC. It translates to CSVDQGFGQETQYF. The genes are TRBV29-1 and TRBJ2-5, with a tentative D call TRBD1 (5 bases). CDR1 and CDR2 (germline): SQVTM, ANQGSEA. Deletions cut 3 bases from V and 2 bases from J, with 13 bases between. The CDR3 totals 14 residues.

This chain joins TRBV7-2 and TRBJ2-7, with D perhaps matching TRBD2 (6 bases). Trimming shortened V by 5 bases and J by 3 bases, and 8 bases separated the two germline ends. Germline V gene data show CDR1 as SGHTA and CDR2 as FQGNSA. The CDR3 is 12 amino acids. CDR3 DNA: TGTGCCAGCAGCCTGACTAGCTACGAGCAGTACTTC. Protein sequence: CASSLTSYEQYF.

The rearrangement joins TRBV9 to TRBJ2-1; the match to TRBD2 covers 10 bases. The CDR3 consists of 16 residues. J lost 0 bases, V lost 3 bases, and 3 bases had no gene match. Germline V gene sequence: CDR1 SGDLS, CDR2 YYNGEE. CDR3 amino acids: CASSASGGLSYNEQFF. The CDR3 bases are TGTGCCAGCAGCGCTAGCGGGGGCCTCTCCTACAATGAGCAGTTCTTC.

The V gene is TRBV7-8, the J gene TRBJ1-1; 8 bases agree with TRBD1. CDR3 length: 16 residues. The V gene end was trimmed by 2 bases and the J gene end by 5 bases; junction bases not matched to a gene: 10. Germline values: CDR1 SGHVS, CDR2 FQNEAQ. The CDR3 DNA reads TGTGCCAGCAGCTTACTTCGTCAGGGGGCGGGAACTGAAGCTTTCTTT. Translation gives CASSLLRQGAGTEAFF.

This clone was observed a few times. The chain has TRBV10-3 and TRBJ1-2; D might be TRBD1 (5 bases). The germline V and J ends were trimmed by 10 bases and 7 bases, with 19 bases remaining between them. The CDR3 has 13 residues. The germline V gene has CDR1 ENHRY and CDR2 SYGVKD. CDR3 DNA: TGTGCCACAACTTTAGACAGCTTAGGTGGCTACACCTTC. It codes for CATTLDSLGGYTF.

In this sample, this clone turned up once. V usage is TRBV15 and J usage is TRBJ1-2, with D maybe TRBD1 (6 bases). CDR3 length equals 13 residues. Germline loops: CDR1 LNHNV, CDR2 YYDKDF (reference sequence). V was shortened by 3 bases and J by 8 bases, with 13 bases between the two germline ends. CDR3 amino acids: CATSSHRQGGYTF. The CDR3, as DNA: TGTGCCACCAGCAGCCACCGGCAGGGGGGCTACACCTTC. The full variable domain, rest sourced from reference TRBV15 and TRBJ1-2, is DAMVIQNPRYQVTQFGKPVTLSCSQTLNHNVMYWYQQKSSQAPKLLFHYYDKDFNNEADTPDNFQSRRPNTSFCFLDIRSPGLGDTAMYLCATSSHRQGGYTFGSGTRLTVV.

The V gene is TRBV5-1, the J gene TRBJ1-1; D not certain. V was pared by 4 bases and J by 5 bases, with 12 bases between. The germline V gene encodes CDR1 SGHRS and CDR2 YFSETQ. The CDR3 runs 13 residues. The chain's CDR3 is CASSLRGRTEAFF. For the CDR3, the DNA is TGCGCCAGCAGCCTCCGAGGGCGTACTGAAGCTTTCTTT.

V and J are TRBV19 and TRBJ2-1; D uncertain. Germline values: CDR1 LNHDA, CDR2 SQIVND (reference sequence). The CDR3 runs 14 residues. The germline V and J ends were trimmed by 1 base and 7 bases, with 11 bases remaining between them. CDR3 sequence reads: CASSIGVATNEQFF. The CDR3 DNA reads TGTGCCAGTAGTATAGGGGTAGCAACGAATGAGCAGTTCTTC. Using reference TRBV19 and TRBJ2-1 for the parts outside the CDR3, the full variable domain is DGGITQSPKYLFRKEGQNVTLSCEQNLNHDAMYWYRQDPGQGLRLIYYSQIVNDFQKGDIAEGYSVSREKKESFPLTVTSAQKNPTAFYLCASSIGVATNEQFFGPGTRLTVL.

J is TRBJ2-4 and V is TRBV29-1; TRBD1 agrees at 8 bases. The CDR3 contains 12 residues. Germline lookup yields CDR1 SQVTM and CDR2 ANQGSEA. V was clipped by 7 bases and J by 6 bases; unmatched bases: 5. Here the CDR3 reads CSARGLGNIQYF. In DNA form, the CDR3 reads TGCAGCGCCAGGGGGCTCGGAAACATTCAGTACTTC.